One T cell receptor (beta chain) is described in this entry. The antigen is unknown. The data belong to a study of identical twins. Germline CDR1 MNHNY, CDR2 SVGAGI (reference sequence). The CDR3 loop spans 12 amino acids. Trimming took 5 bases from V and 14 from J, leaving 16 bases between them. Findings and caveats of the study: Weaker excess twin sharing was observed in beta out-of-frame sequences. An excess of low generation probability was shown by twin-shared out-of-frame alpha sequences. High-abundance cord blood beta clonotypes had fewer insertions; memory repertoires showed none.

It was template switching that added a universal primer site, and there were unique molecular identifiers on the cDNA. TCRdb re-derived calls from the 5' RACE reads in MiXCR, one entry per CDR3 protein. The table has roughly 700,000 distinct CDR3 sequences, 8.5% to 9% seen once. These data also formed part of another study, on yellow fever vaccine responses in identical twins.

This sequence joins TRBV6-6 and TRBJ2-4, with D possibly being TRBD2 (6 bases). Sequencing used PBMCs. This TCR derives from a woman aged 18-29 years in good health. CDR3 region: CASSTPTGGKYF. The DNA for the CDR3 is TGTGCCAGCAGTACCCCCACGGGCGGGAAGTACTTC.